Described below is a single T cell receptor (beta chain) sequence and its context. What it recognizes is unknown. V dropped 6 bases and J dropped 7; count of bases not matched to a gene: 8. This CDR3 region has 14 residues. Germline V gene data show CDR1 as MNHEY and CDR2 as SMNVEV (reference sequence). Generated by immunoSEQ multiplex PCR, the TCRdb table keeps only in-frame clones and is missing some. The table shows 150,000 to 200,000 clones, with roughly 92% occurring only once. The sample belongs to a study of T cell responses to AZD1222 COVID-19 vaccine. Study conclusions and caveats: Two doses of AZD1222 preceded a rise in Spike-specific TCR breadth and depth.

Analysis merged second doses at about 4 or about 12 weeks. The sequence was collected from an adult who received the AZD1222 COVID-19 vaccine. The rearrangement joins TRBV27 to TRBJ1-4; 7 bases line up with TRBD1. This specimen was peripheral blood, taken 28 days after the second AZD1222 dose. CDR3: CASSQQGWGEKLFF. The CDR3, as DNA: TGTGCCAGCAGCCAACAGGGGTGGGGTGAAAAACTGTTTTTT.